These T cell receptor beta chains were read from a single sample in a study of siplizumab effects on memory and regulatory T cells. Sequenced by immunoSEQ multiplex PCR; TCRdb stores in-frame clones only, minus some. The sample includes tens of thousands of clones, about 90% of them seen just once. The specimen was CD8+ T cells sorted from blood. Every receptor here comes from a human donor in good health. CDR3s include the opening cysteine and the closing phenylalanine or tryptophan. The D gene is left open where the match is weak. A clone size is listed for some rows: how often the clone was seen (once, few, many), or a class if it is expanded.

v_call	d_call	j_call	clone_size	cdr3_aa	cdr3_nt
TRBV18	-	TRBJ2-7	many	CASSPPQEYEQYF	TGTGCCAGCTCACCGCCGCAGGAGTACGAGCAGTACTTC
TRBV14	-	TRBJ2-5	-	CASSPLLGQGETQYF	TGTGCCAGCAGCCCCCTATTGGGTCAGGGGGAGACCCAGTACTTC
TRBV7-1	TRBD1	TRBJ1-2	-	CASSYSAGTAYGYTF	TGTGCCAGCAGCTACAGCGCCGGGACAGCTTATGGCTACACCTTC
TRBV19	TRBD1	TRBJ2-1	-	CASSLGQASYNEQFF	TGTGCCAGTAGTCTCGGACAGGCCTCCTACAATGAGCAGTTCTTC
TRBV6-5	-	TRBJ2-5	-	CASKAGGETQYF	TGTGCCAGCAAAGCAGGAGGAGAGACCCAGTACTTC
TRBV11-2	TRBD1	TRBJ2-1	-	CASSPGQAAYNEQFF	TGTGCCAGCAGCCCGGGACAGGCGGCGTACAATGAGCAGTTCTTC
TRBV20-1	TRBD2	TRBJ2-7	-	CSARRLAEQYF	TGCAGTGCTAGGAGACTAGCCGAGCAGTACTTC
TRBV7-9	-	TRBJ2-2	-	CASSFVGRDTGELFF	TGTGCCAGCAGCTTCGTCGGTAGGGACACCGGGGAGCTGTTTTTT
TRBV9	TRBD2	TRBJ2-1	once	CASSPHGPLAGVSGEQFF	TGTGCCAGCAGCCCACACGGACCACTAGCGGGAGTTAGCGGTGAGCAGTTCTTC
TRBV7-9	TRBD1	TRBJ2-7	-	CASSTSDRAKAYEQYF	TGTGCCAGCAGCACCTCGGACAGGGCAAAAGCCTACGAGCAGTACTTC
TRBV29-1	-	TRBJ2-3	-	CSELGGSFSDTQYF	TGCAGCGAACTTGGGGGCTCTTTCTCAGATACGCAGTATTTT
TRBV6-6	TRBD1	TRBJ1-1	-	CASSYLLGTGGTEAFF	TGTGCCAGCAGTTACCTATTAGGGACAGGGGGCACTGAAGCTTTCTTT
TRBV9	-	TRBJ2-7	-	CASSVVGGREEQYF	TGTGCCAGCAGCGTAGTCGGGGGGCGCGAGGAGCAGTACTTC
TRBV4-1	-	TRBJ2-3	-	CASSQEIHWTDTQYF	TGCGCCAGCAGCCAAGAAATCCACTGGACAGATACGCAGTATTTT
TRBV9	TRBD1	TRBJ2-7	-	CASSAGQGKEFEQYF	TGTGCCAGCAGCGCGGGACAGGGTAAGGAGTTCGAGCAGTACTTC
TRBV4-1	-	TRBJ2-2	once	CASSQAHVASNTGELFF	TGCGCCAGCAGCCAAGCCCACGTCGCCTCGAACACCGGGGAGCTGTTTTTT
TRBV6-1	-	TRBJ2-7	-	CASSEGGYEQYF	TGTGCCAGCAGTGAAGGAGGGTACGAGCAGTACTTC
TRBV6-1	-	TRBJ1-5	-	CASSEATGPSNQPQHF	TGTGCCAGCAGTGAAGCCACAGGCCCTAGCAATCAGCCCCAGCATTTT
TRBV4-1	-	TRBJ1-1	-	CASSHLGAVGTEAFF	TGCGCCAGCAGCCACCTGGGGGCGGTTGGTACTGAAGCTTTCTTT
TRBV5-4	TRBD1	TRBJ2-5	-	CASSSAPGQPRTQYF	TGTGCCAGCAGCTCGGCCCCGGGACAGCCGCGGACCCAGTACTTC
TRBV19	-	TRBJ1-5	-	CASSILAGQPQHF	TGTGCCAGTAGTATTTTGGCGGGTCAGCCCCAGCATTTT
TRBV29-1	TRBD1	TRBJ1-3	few	CSVEETDRPSSGNTIYF	TGCAGCGTTGAAGAAACGGACAGGCCCAGCTCTGGAAACACCATATATTTT
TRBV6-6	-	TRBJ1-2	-	CASRHRVRGYTF	TGTGCCAGCAGGCACAGGGTACGAGGCTACACCTTC
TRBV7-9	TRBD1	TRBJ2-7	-	CASSLGQGVPYEQYF	TGTGCCAGCAGCTTAGGACAGGGGGTTCCCTACGAGCAGTACTTC
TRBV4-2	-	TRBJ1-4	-	CASSQDIRAVEEKLFF	TGTGCCAGCAGCCAAGATATCAGGGCGGTGGAGGAAAAACTGTTTTTT
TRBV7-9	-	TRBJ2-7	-	CASSLTRAYEQYF	TGTGCCAGCAGCTTAACTCGAGCCTACGAGCAGTACTTC